The following is a T cell receptor beta chain sequence with its context. Its antigen is not yet known. No base quality information exists; no much larger clone differs at one position. This sample was included in a study of blood T cell repertoires in COVID-19 (dated by TCRdb to the early 2020s). Some background on the complete study: The collaborator samples originated in the United States, Italy and Spain and spanned the acute and convalescent phases of COVID-19. The repertoires were released in a freely available public database intended as a resource for research on the immune response to SARS-CoV-2. The dataset comprised deeply sampled blood TCRbeta repertoires from subjects exposed to, actively infected with, or recovered from COVID-19. The material from the prospective study consisted of cDNA or gDNA derived from T cells, B-cell-depleted T cells, or PBMCs. Where available, HLA class I and class II types were taken from metadata supplied by the sample provider and were not determined by assay-based typing. Samples were obtained from the ongoing ImmuneRACE study (first 160 participants) and from some 1,300 subjects provided by 6 global collaborators. Sample metadata almost always included a de-identified subject ID, COVID-19 status, age in years and sex. Broad study findings and their caveats: The amount of clinical and demographic metadata varied by source and participant and was provided uncurated.

TCRbeta CDR3 regions were amplified from genomic DNA using the immunoSEQ Assay, a bias-controlled multiplex PCR. As for the original processing: Within the assay, amplification of reference gene primers was used to estimate how many nucleated cells each sample contained. To quantify the absolute abundance of each unique TCRbeta CDR3 rearrangement, sequence reads were collapsed and filtered. For each sample, productive Simpson clonality was calculated as the square root of Simpson's diversity index across productive rearrangements. TCRdb obtained this table from immuneACCESS and retained in-frame rearrangements with V and J assigned. These tables miss some clones; where compared with another copy, unresolved V genes account for less than half of the shortfall, and the remainder is unexplained. V and J calls and clone size are those listed in that table; D and trimming were worked out from the DNA. The table for this sample lists under 200,000 clones; roughly 88% of them were counted only once. The ten largest clones take up less than 3.5% of the sample.

CDR1 and CDR2, per the germline V gene, are MDHEN and SYDVKM. Counted from cysteine to phenylalanine, this CDR3 has 16 amino acids. The kept DNA is CDR3 alone, 48 bases in frame from the first base. The germline V end is reduced by 5 bases and the J end by 6 bases; junction bases left unmatched: 11. Whole blood was collected in K2EDTA tubes by collaborating institutions according to the institutions' own protocols. For TCRbeta analysis, collaborators shipped samples as frozen whole blood, isolated PBMCs, or DNA extracted from either of those sample types. This clonotype was sampled from a woman aged 55-70 years with acute or convalescent COVID-19. This receptor chain uses TRBV28 and TRBJ2-1, and TRBD2 aligns with 9 junction nucleotides. Sequencing was performed on peripheral blood. The CDR3 corresponds to CASSPLGLAGSNEQFF. The nucleotide sequence reads TGTGCCAGCAGTCCCCTGGGGCTAGCGGGGAGCAATGAGCAGTTCTTC.